This T cell receptor (beta chain) was obtained from a study of T-cell memory formation after mild COVID-19 (dated by TCRdb to the early 2020s). Turning to the overall study: Most TCR sequence clusters were specific to one of the two donors. In a couple of donors, T-cell clones that expanded and contracted after mild COVID-19 were followed by sequencing TCRalpha and TCRbeta repertoires longitudinally. The cohort was made up of two young adult volunteers, one female and one male, who were previously healthy.

What the study reported, not specific to this receptor: Some responding clones were detected in pre-infection memory, suggesting pre-existing cross-reactive memory T cells joined the SARS-CoV-2 response. From day 15 to 85, contracting clones showed balanced CD4/CD8 phenotypes, whereas a second wave of clones that expanded from day 15 to 37 leaned towards CD4+. The study included only a couple of mild cases, and larger cohorts that include severe cases with pre-infection samples were judged to be necessary. Contracting CD4+ clones were found mainly in CM and EM memory subsets, while CD8+ clones were enriched in EMRA. SARS-CoV-2 specificity of the second-wave clones peaking on day 37 was not confirmed.

TCRdb lists the instrument as Illumina NovaSeq 6000. cDNA libraries for TCRalpha and TCRbeta were prepared by 5'RACE using constant-segment primers, with sample barcodes and unique molecular identifiers added. Trizol reagent was used to extract RNA from every sample. The libraries were amplified in two PCR steps, and the second step added a second sample barcode and Illumina TruSeq adapters. Sequencing of the libraries was done on an Illumina NovaSeq, producing 2 x 150 bp paired-end reads. The original pipeline was this. The reads were demultiplexed and collapsed into UMI-guided consensus sequences using migec v1.2.7. With mixcr v2.1.11, UMI consensuses were aligned to TRA and TRB V and J templates and assembled into clonotypes. Clonotypes were classified as expanded or contracted when called significant by both edgeR and NoisET, with noise models trained on biological replicates. edgeR calls used a false discovery rate-adjusted p below 0.01 and a log2 fold-change threshold of 1. As an exploratory analysis of dynamics, PCA with hierarchical clustering was applied to max-normalized trajectories of the 1000 most abundant clonotypes. The CD4 or CD8 phenotype of responding clones was assigned using the separately sequenced CD4+ and CD8+ repertoires. TCRdb itself trimmed the public reads at Q25 with fastp, ran MiXCR and retained productive beta chains. When rows share a CDR3 protein, they turn into one entry using the most common DNA and genes. The V and J calls and clone size come from TCRdb's table, not from the authors' own analysis. The table for this sample lists about 390,000 distinct CDR3 sequences; 16% of them were counted only once. The ten largest clones represent about 22% of the sample.

V lost 7 bases and J lost 0 bases, and the count of bases not matched to a germline gene is 11. The CDR3 goes from the cysteine to the phenylalanine over 16 residues. Only the CDR3 part of the read is kept: 48 bases, read in frame from the first base. CDR1 and CDR2 are read off the germline V gene (reference sequence) as LNHDA and SQIVND. This clonotype was observed at least ten times. No antigen is known for it. The record has no base qualities; no much larger clone is one base away. PBMCs were isolated by Ficoll-Paque density gradient centrifugation. Sequencing input: PBMCs or a T cell subset sorted from them (not recorded which). The sequence came from a man in his late teens or twenties who had mild COVID-19 (a few samples of this study predate the infection). The sample titles of this study are shuffled in the database, so cell type and time point are left out; the donor was told from shared clones. The sequence links TRBV19 to TRBJ1-1, with 7 middle bases fitting TRBD1. The DNA sequence is TGTGCCAGTACCGACGGGACAGACCGAATGAACACTGAAGCTTTCTTT. Its protein reads: CASTDGTDRMNTEAFF. The reference TRBV19 and TRBJ1-1 proteins fill in what lies around the CDR3, so the full variable domain reads DGGITQSPKYLFRKEGQNVTLSCEQNLNHDAMYWYRQDPGQGLRLIYYSQIVNDFQKGDIAEGYSVSREKKESFPLTVTSAQKNPTAFYLCASTDGTDRMNTEAFFGQGTRLTVV.